The 30 T cell receptor beta chains given below trace back to one sample, sequenced in a study of T cell changes during pregnancy in multiple sclerosis. Produced via immunoSEQ multiplex PCR; TCRdb's table is partial and in-frame only. The sample lists tens of thousands of clones; approximately 92% were seen once. The input for sequencing was peripheral blood, taken in the first trimester of pregnancy. These receptors were taken from a female donor with multiple sclerosis, enrolled in a pregnancy study.

Comments on this clone: The same CDR3 also results from other DNA sequences found in this sample. This chain joins TRBV7-2 and TRBJ2-7, with 11 bases identical to TRBD2. The CDR3 loop spans 16 amino acids. Unmatched junction bases numbered 2, after V lost 1 base and J lost 0 bases. Germline V gene lookup returns CDR1 SGHTA and CDR2 FQGNSA. CDR3 sequence reads: CASSLEGTSGSYEQYF. The CDR3 region has the DNA TGTGCCAGCAGCTTAGAGGGGACTAGCGGCTCCTACGAGCAGTACTTC.

The chain recombines TRBV2 with TRBJ1-3; 7 bases are a match to TRBD1. Looked up from germline, CDR1 is SNHLY and CDR2 is FYNNEI. Germline trimming cut 4 bases from V and 7 bases from J; bases unmatched to any gene: 7. The CDR3 runs to 14 residues. This CDR3 reads CASSADRRRNTIYF. The CDR3 DNA reads as TGTGCCAGCAGTGCGGACAGGCGACGGAACACCATATATTTT.

This clone was counted only a few times. V and J are TRBV7-6 and TRBJ1-4; 8 bases line up with TRBD1. This CDR3 has 16 residues. CDR1 SGHVS and CDR2 FNYEAQ come from the germline V gene. With V trimmed by 0 bases and J by 0 bases, 0 bases remained unmatched. This CDR3 is CASSLAQGATNEKLFF. The CDR3 region has the DNA TGTGCCAGCAGCTTAGCACAGGGGGCAACTAATGAAAAACTGTTTTTT.

J is TRBJ2-7 and V is TRBV7-8; a weak D match, TRBD1 (6 bases). CDR3 length: 13 residues. Trimming stripped 5 bases from V and 2 bases from J, with 10 bases between. The germline gives CDR1 SGHVS, CDR2 FQNEAQ. The CDR3 loop is CASSPRTAYEQYF. In nucleotides, the CDR3 is TGTGCCAGCAGCCCGAGGACAGCCTACGAGCAGTACTTC.

This chain connects TRBV28 to TRBJ1-1; tentatively, D is TRBD1 (6 bases). Germline V gene lookup returns CDR1 MDHEN and CDR2 SYDVKM. This CDR3 is 14 amino acids long. Trimming removed 4 bases at V and 5 bases at J, with 14 bases between. CDR3 loop: CASSSMGAQTEAFF. The CDR3 nucleotides read TGTGCCAGCAGTTCGATGGGGGCGCAAACTGAAGCTTTCTTT.

The rearrangement links TRBV7-2 to TRBJ2-2; D gene ambiguous. V lost 2 bases and J 6 bases, leaving 7 bases between the germline ends. Germline-derived CDR1 and CDR2 are SGHTA and FQGNSA. There are 13 residues in the CDR3. CDR3 region: CASSLFYPGELFF. The DNA of the CDR3 is TGTGCCAGCAGCTTATTTTATCCCGGGGAGCTGTTTTTT.

The chain combines TRBV29-1 with TRBJ2-1; TRBD1 matches at 7 bases. Unmatched junction bases numbered 15, after V lost 0 bases and J lost 7 bases. There are 17 residues in the CDR3. Germline CDR1 reads SQVTM; CDR2 reads ANQGSEA. The DNA of the CDR3 is TGCAGCGTTGAAGATCGAAACAGGGGATCCCTTTTGAATGAGCAGTTCTTC. It encodes CSVEDRNRGSLLNEQFF.

The CDR3 DNA sequence: TGTGCCAGTAGGACCGGGACAGGGGGCGTCGCTTTCTTT. Its protein is CASRTGTGGVAFF. This chain links TRBV19 with TRBJ1-1, with 12 bases lining up with TRBD1. The germline gives CDR1 LNHDA, CDR2 SQIVND (reference sequence). The CDR3 is made up of 13 amino acids. V was clipped by 6 bases and J by 11 bases; unmatched bases: 7.

This clone was seen once. The chain recombines TRBV7-9 with TRBJ1-1; D gene ambiguous. Germline V gene data show CDR1 as SEHNR and CDR2 as FQNEAQ (reference sequence). The CDR3 runs 12 residues. V lost 8 bases to trimming and J lost 2 bases, with 9 bases between them. Here the CDR3 reads CASGSINTEAFF. Here the CDR3 DNA reads TGTGCCAGCGGGAGCATTAACACTGAAGCTTTCTTT.

The chain carries TRBV7-5 and TRBJ2-3; TRBD2 was called by the table and not checked on the DNA. TRBV7-5 is a pseudogene segment. This CDR3 has 14 amino acids. The CDR3 DNA follows: TGTGTCAGAAGAAAGGCGGGTGGAGCGGATACGCAGTATTTT. It is translated as CVRRKAGGADTQYF.

This chain links TRBV7-9 with TRBJ2-5; possibly TRBD2 for D (6 bases). CDR3 length: 15 residues. Germline CDR1 is SEHNR and CDR2 is FQNEAQ (reference sequence). V lost 5 bases, J lost 1 base, and 14 bases lay in between. This CDR3 is CASSRWREFQETQYF. The CDR3, as DNA: TGTGCCAGCAGCCGGTGGAGGGAGTTCCAAGAGACCCAGTACTTC.

The V and J genes are TRBV19 and TRBJ1-1, with D uncertain. V was cut by 6 bases and J by 6 bases, with 17 bases left in between. The CDR3 runs 14 residues. Germline CDR1 and CDR2: LNHDA and SQIVND (reference sequence). DNA for the CDR3: TGTGCCAGTAGACCCCGTACGAGAAACGCTGAAGCTTTCTTT. Residues: CASRPRTRNAEAFF.

V gene TRBV29-1 combines with J gene TRBJ2-2; D uncertain. This CDR3 has 13 residues. V was clipped by 7 bases and J by 0 bases, with 9 bases between them. Germline V lookup: CDR1 SQVTM, CDR2 ANQGSEA. The CDR3 sequence: CSGHLANTGELFF. The CDR3 DNA is TGCAGCGGACACCTCGCGAACACCGGGGAGCTGTTTTTT.

The chain couples TRBV7-2 to TRBJ2-1, with D possibly being TRBD1 (6 bases). The CDR3 extends over 12 amino acids. Looked up from germline, CDR1 is SGHTA and CDR2 is FQGNSA. Trimming shortened V by 6 bases and J by 8 bases, and 11 bases separated the two germline ends. The DNA for the CDR3 is TGTGCCAGCAGAGCAGGGGCCGATGAGCAGTTCTTC. This codes for CASRAGADEQFF.

The chain recombines TRBV2 with TRBJ2-7; D may be TRBD1 (6 bases). This CDR3 contains 14 residues. Trimming removed 8 bases at V and 1 base at J, with 15 bases between. Germline V gives CDR1 SNHLY, CDR2 FYNNEI. This chain's CDR3 is CASGGPGGSYEQYF. The CDR3, as DNA: TGTGCCAGCGGGGGCCCGGGTGGGTCCTACGAGCAGTACTTC.

This sequence joins TRBV18 and TRBJ1-5, with D possibly TRBD1 on 6 matching bases. From germline, CDR1 is KGHSH and CDR2 LQKENI. Trimming cost V 3 bases and J 0 bases, with 15 bases left between them. The CDR3 has 17 amino acids. CDR3 in DNA: TGTGCCAGCTCACCTCTGGGGGGGGCGTCTAGCAATCAGCCCCAGCATTTT. It encodes CASSPLGGASSNQPQHF.

The CDR3 loop is CASSYSAGVGEKLFF. The DNA for the CDR3 is TGTGCCAGCAGTTACAGTGCAGGGGTGGGTGAAAAACTGTTTTTT. This rearrangement joins TRBV6-6 to TRBJ1-4; TRBD1 is a possible D gene (6 bases). The CDR3 is made up of 15 amino acids. The ends were cut back, 2 bases at V and 7 bases at J, with 14 bases in the middle. Per the germline V gene, CDR1 is MNHNY and CDR2 is SVGAGI (reference sequence).

The V gene is TRBV25-1, the J gene TRBJ2-7, with a tentative D call TRBD1 (5 bases). Trimming shortened V by 6 bases and J by 2 bases, and 8 bases separated the two germline ends. This CDR3 is built from 12 residues. Looked up from germline, CDR1 is MGHDK and CDR2 is SYGVNS. CDR3: CASRGQAYEQYF. The CDR3 nucleotides are TGTGCCAGCAGAGGACAAGCCTACGAGCAGTACTTC.

In this sample, this clone turned up once. V gene TRBV4-1 combines with J gene TRBJ1-2; perhaps TRBD1 as D (6 bases). The CDR3 contains 12 residues. Trimming left V 4 bases short and J 8 bases short, with 11 bases between. CDR1 is MGHRA, CDR2 YSYEKL, per germline. This chain's CDR3 is CASSLGTSGYTF. The CDR3 bases are TGCGCCAGCAGCCTCGGGACATCAGGCTACACCTTC.

The chain carries TRBV15 and TRBJ2-7; D is possibly TRBD1 (6 bases). The V and J ends lost 6 bases and 2 bases respectively, with 11 bases between them. The CDR3 is 13 amino acids. The germline gives CDR1 LNHNV, CDR2 YYDKDF (reference sequence). CDR3 sequence: CATRQTGAYEQYF. The CDR3 DNA follows: TGTGCCACCAGGCAGACAGGTGCCTACGAGCAGTACTTC.

The chain has TRBV4-1 and TRBJ2-2; 8 bases fit TRBD2. The CDR3 loop spans 16 amino acids. Germline CDR1 MGHRA, CDR2 YSYEKL. With 0 bases clipped from V and 5 bases from J, the junction kept 5 bases outside the gene matches. The CDR3 is CASSQETSAGTGELFF. Here the CDR3 DNA reads TGCGCCAGCAGCCAAGAGACTAGCGCTGGAACCGGGGAGCTGTTTTTT.

In its sample, this clone was seen once. The rearrangement uses TRBV2 and TRBJ2-2; 8 bases map to TRBD2. V trimming: 11 bases; J trimming: 4 bases; junction bases outside the gene matches: 6. Germline values: CDR1 SNHLY, CDR2 FYNNEI. The CDR3 has 13 amino acids. CDR3 in amino acids: CAGSGSRTGELFF. DNA of the CDR3: TGTGCCGGGAGCGGGAGTCGCACCGGGGAGCTGTTTTTT.

The chain combines TRBV9 with TRBJ2-5; D perhaps matches TRBD1 (5 bases). Germline values: CDR1 SGDLS, CDR2 YYNGEE. Trimming pared 3 bases from V and 5 bases from J, leaving 14 bases between. This CDR3 has 14 residues. This CDR3 is CASSESQGAETQYF. The CDR3 coding sequence is TGTGCCAGCAGCGAAAGCCAAGGGGCGGAGACCCAGTACTTC.

The chain couples TRBV5-4 to TRBJ1-5; a possible D gene is TRBD1 (6 bases). The CDR3 loop spans 15 amino acids. V was shortened by 0 bases and J by 3 bases, with 10 bases between the two germline ends. Germline assignment: CDR1 SGHNT and CDR2 YYREEE (reference sequence). The CDR3 DNA reads as TGTGCCAGCAGCTTGGGGGGGGGCCCCAATCAGCCCCAGCATTTT. Its protein product is CASSLGGGPNQPQHF.

The rearrangement joins TRBV5-1 to TRBJ2-1; 10 nucleotides line up with TRBD1. The length of the CDR3 is 16 residues. The junction had 6 bases not matched to a gene; V was cut back by 2 bases and J by 4 bases. Germline V CDR1 and CDR2: SGHRS, YFSETQ. The CDR3 DNA reads as TGCGCCAGCAGCTTCAGCGGGACAGGGGCTTACAATGAGCAGTTCTTC. Protein: CASSFSGTGAYNEQFF.

This chain uses TRBV9 with TRBJ1-2; 8 positions agree with TRBD1. There are 16 residues in the CDR3. Germline V lookup: CDR1 SGDLS, CDR2 YYNGEE. The V and J ends lost 1 base and 4 bases, in that order; junction bases with no gene match: 9. CDR3 nucleotides: TGTGCCAGCAGCGTATTGCCGGGACAGGCATCCTATGGCTACACCTTC. Translated, it gives CASSVLPGQASYGYTF.

Written as DNA, the CDR3 is TGTGCCAGCAGTCATGGGGGGGGGACTTTCTTT. Amino acids: CASSHGGGTFF. The chain carries TRBV6-5 and TRBJ1-1, with a tentative D call TRBD1 (5 bases). The CDR3 sequence is 11 residues long. Per the germline V gene, CDR1 is MNHEY and CDR2 is SVGAGI. The ends were cut back, 5 bases at V and 12 bases at J, with 13 bases in the middle.

This chain links TRBV29-1 with TRBJ1-2, with D maybe TRBD1 (5 bases). V lost 7 bases and J 4 bases, leaving 10 bases between the germline ends. The CDR3 extends over 11 amino acids. CDR1 and CDR2 from the germline V gene are SQVTM and ANQGSEA. Written as DNA, the CDR3 is TGCAGCGCAGACAGTCCCTATGGCTACACCTTC. Translation: CSADSPYGYTF.

V and J are TRBV15 and TRBJ2-6, with D tentatively TRBD2 (6 bases). The length of the CDR3 is 16 residues. The V end was cut by 1 base, the J end by 2 bases, with 9 bases between. CDR1 and CDR2 from the germline V gene are LNHNV and YYDKDF (reference sequence). As DNA, the CDR3 is TGTGCCACCAGCAGAGGACTAGTCACTGGGGCCAACGTCCTGACTTTC. Its protein is CATSRGLVTGANVLTF.

J is TRBJ2-2 and V is TRBV5-5; TRBD2 matches 7 bases. Trimming cost V 5 bases and J 4 bases; bases outside gene matches: 8. The CDR3 spans 15 residues. Germline-derived CDR1 and CDR2 are SGHKS and YYEKEE (reference sequence). The CDR3 spells CASSQTGTITGELFF. The DNA of the CDR3 is TGTGCCAGCAGTCAGACCGGGACTATCACCGGGGAGCTGTTTTTT.